This is a list of T cell receptor beta chains from one sample in a study of cytomegalovirus exposure and HLA in healthy donors. Using immunoSEQ multiplex PCR, the repertoire was profiled, and TCRdb retains in-frame clones only, with some absent. The repertoire holds 150,000 to 200,000 clones, with 80% as singletons. The source material was PBMCs. The receptors originated from a woman aged 25 to 39 in good health and CMV-seronegative. The CDR3 runs from the conserved cysteine through the conserved F or W. The D gene is left open where the match is weak. Clone size appears in some rows only: once, few, many, or a class for an expanded clone.

d_gene: .; j_gene: TRBJ1-1; v_gene: TRBV6-1; abundance: .; CDR3nt: TGTGCCAGCAGTATTGGGGGGGCAACCAACACTGAAGCTTTCTTT; CDR3aa: CASSIGGATNTEAFF
d_gene: TRBD1; j_gene: TRBJ1-4; v_gene: TRBV28; abundance: .; CDR3nt: TGTGCCAGCAGTTCCCCCGGACAGGGTCCTGAAAAACTGTTTTTT; CDR3aa: CASSSPGQGPEKLFF
d_gene: .; j_gene: TRBJ1-6; v_gene: TRBV7-2; abundance: .; CDR3nt: TGTGCCAGCAGCCAGACAGCCTCTTCTTCACCCCTCCACTTT; CDR3aa: CASSQTASSSPLHF
d_gene: .; j_gene: TRBJ1-1; v_gene: TRBV19; abundance: .; CDR3nt: TGTGCCAGTACCCAGTATAGCGGGGTTCTGAACACTGAAGCTTTCTTT; CDR3aa: CASTQYSGVLNTEAFF
d_gene: .; j_gene: TRBJ1-6; v_gene: TRBV7-9; abundance: .; CDR3nt: TGTGCCAGCAGCTTAGTATTACAGGGCTCCTATAATTCACCCCTCCACTTT; CDR3aa: CASSLVLQGSYNSPLHF
d_gene: .; j_gene: TRBJ1-4; v_gene: TRBV19; abundance: .; CDR3nt: TGTGCCAGTAGTATGAGTGACAGTCCTAATGAAAAACTGTTTTTT; CDR3aa: CASSMSDSPNEKLFF
d_gene: .; j_gene: TRBJ1-2; v_gene: TRBV5-1; abundance: once; CDR3nt: TGCGCCAGCAGCTTGGGTGTCAGCGGCCCATATGGCTACACCTTC; CDR3aa: CASSLGVSGPYGYTF
d_gene: .; j_gene: TRBJ1-2; v_gene: TRBV9; abundance: .; CDR3nt: TGTGCCAGCAGCGTAGGACAGATAGCTAACTATGGCTACACCTTC; CDR3aa: CASSVGQIANYGYTF
d_gene: .; j_gene: TRBJ1-4; v_gene: TRBV27; abundance: once; CDR3nt: TGTGCCAGCAGTCCACGACAGGAAACTAATGAAAAACTGTTTTTT; CDR3aa: CASSPRQETNEKLFF
d_gene: .; j_gene: TRBJ2-2; v_gene: TRBV29-1; abundance: .; CDR3nt: TGCAGCGTTGTCGAGGGGGGGACCGGGGAGCTGTTTTTT; CDR3aa: CSVVEGGTGELFF
d_gene: TRBD1; j_gene: TRBJ1-4; v_gene: TRBV2; abundance: .; CDR3nt: TGTGCCAGCAGGGACAGGGAAGCTGAAAAACTGTTTTTT; CDR3aa: CASRDREAEKLFF
d_gene: .; j_gene: TRBJ1-1; v_gene: TRBV2; abundance: .; CDR3nt: TGTGCCAGCAGCGGTGACAGCCCCGACCAGAACTTT; CDR3aa: CASSGDSPDQNF
d_gene: TRBD2; j_gene: TRBJ2-1; v_gene: TRBV5-1; abundance: .; CDR3nt: TGCGCCAGCAGCTTGGATCGTCTAGCGGGGGGAAATGAGCAGTTCTTC; CDR3aa: CASSLDRLAGGNEQFF
d_gene: TRBD1; j_gene: TRBJ2-3; v_gene: TRBV11-2; abundance: .; CDR3nt: TGTGCCAGCAGCGAACCGGGACAGACCACAGATACGCAGTATTTT; CDR3aa: CASSEPGQTTDTQYF
d_gene: .; j_gene: TRBJ2-2; v_gene: TRBV5-8; abundance: few; CDR3nt: TGTGCCAGCAGCTTACGCGCAACTGGGGAGCTGTTTTTT; CDR3aa: CASSLRATGELFF
d_gene: TRBD1; j_gene: TRBJ1-2; v_gene: TRBV5-1; abundance: .; CDR3nt: TGCGCCAGCAGCTTGGCCGGGACAGGGAACTATGGCTACACCTTC; CDR3aa: CASSLAGTGNYGYTF
d_gene: .; j_gene: TRBJ2-7; v_gene: TRBV5-1; abundance: .; CDR3nt: TGCGCCAGCAGCTCTCGAGGAAGCGAGCAGTACTTC; CDR3aa: CASSSRGSEQYF
d_gene: .; j_gene: TRBJ2-7; v_gene: TRBV15; abundance: .; CDR3nt: TGTGCCACCCAGGGGCTAAATTCCTACGAGCAGTACTTC; CDR3aa: CATQGLNSYEQYF
d_gene: TRBD2; j_gene: TRBJ2-1; v_gene: TRBV6-1; abundance: .; CDR3nt: TGTGCCAGCAGTGAATTCCCCCCGGGGGGTACCTACAATGAGCAGTTCTTC; CDR3aa: CASSEFPPGGTYNEQFF
d_gene: .; j_gene: TRBJ2-1; v_gene: TRBV27; abundance: once; CDR3nt: TGTGCCAGCAGTGGGGGGGCCGGTAATGAGCAGTTCTTC; CDR3aa: CASSGGAGNEQFF
d_gene: TRBD1; j_gene: TRBJ1-4; v_gene: TRBV30; abundance: .; CDR3nt: TGTGCCTGGAGTCCCCGCACCCGGGACAGCTTTTGGGAAAAACTGTTTTTT; CDR3aa: CAWSPRTRDSFWEKLFF
d_gene: .; j_gene: TRBJ1-2; v_gene: TRBV6-5; abundance: .; CDR3nt: TGTGCCAGCAGTCAGGCATCATATGGCTACACCTTC; CDR3aa: CASSQASYGYTF
d_gene: TRBD1; j_gene: TRBJ1-2; v_gene: TRBV11-2; abundance: .; CDR3nt: TGTGCCAGCAGCCTGACAGGGAATGGCTACACCTTC; CDR3aa: CASSLTGNGYTF
d_gene: .; j_gene: TRBJ1-1; v_gene: TRBV2; abundance: .; CDR3nt: TGTGCCAGCAGTGCGGCGGGTCCGAACACTGAAGCTTTCTTT; CDR3aa: CASSAAGPNTEAFF
d_gene: .; j_gene: TRBJ2-5; v_gene: TRBV7-6; abundance: once; CDR3nt: TGTGCCAGCAGCTTAGGAGCTAGCGCGGTTAAAGAGACCCAGTACTTC; CDR3aa: CASSLGASAVKETQYF
d_gene: .; j_gene: TRBJ2-7; v_gene: TRBV19; abundance: .; CDR3nt: TGTGCCAGTAGTAGGGACTTCTCCTACGAGCAGTACTTC; CDR3aa: CASSRDFSYEQYF
d_gene: .; j_gene: TRBJ2-3; v_gene: TRBV30; abundance: .; CDR3nt: TGTGCCTGGTCCCCCGGGGGAGCCCAGCAGTATTTT; CDR3aa: CAWSPGGAQQYF
d_gene: .; j_gene: TRBJ2-3; v_gene: TRBV5-1; abundance: few; CDR3nt: TGCGCCAGCAGCGGACGGAGGGAAGATACGCAGTATTTT; CDR3aa: CASSGRREDTQYF
d_gene: TRBD1; j_gene: TRBJ2-2; v_gene: TRBV6-5; abundance: .; CDR3nt: TGTGCCAGCACCCACCAGGGGGCCGCCGGGGAGCTGTTTTTT; CDR3aa: CASTHQGAAGELFF
d_gene: TRBD1; j_gene: TRBJ1-3; v_gene: TRBV5-1; abundance: many; CDR3nt: TGCGCCAGCAGCATAAGATACAGGGGGCTCACTGGAAACACCATATATTTT; CDR3aa: CASSIRYRGLTGNTIYF
d_gene: .; j_gene: TRBJ2-1; v_gene: TRBV10-1; abundance: few; CDR3nt: TGCGCCAGCAGTGAGGCGGGCAACTACAATGAGCAGTTCTTC; CDR3aa: CASSEAGNYNEQFF
d_gene: .; j_gene: TRBJ1-6; v_gene: TRBV18; abundance: .; CDR3nt: TGTGCCAGCTCACCCCGGGGGAAGGATAATTCACCCCTCCACTTT; CDR3aa: CASSPRGKDNSPLHF
d_gene: .; j_gene: TRBJ1-5; v_gene: TRBV15; abundance: .; CDR3nt: TGTGCCACCAGCAGAGTCAGTAATAGCAATCAGCCCCAGCATTTT; CDR3aa: CATSRVSNSNQPQHF
d_gene: TRBD1; j_gene: TRBJ2-5; v_gene: TRBV18; abundance: .; CDR3nt: TGTGCCAGCTCGTCGACAGGGGCCCAAGAGACCCAGTACTTC; CDR3aa: CASSSTGAQETQYF
d_gene: TRBD2; j_gene: TRBJ2-5; v_gene: TRBV10-3; abundance: .; CDR3nt: TGTGCCATCAGCGGGACTAGCGGGGGGACCGTGGAGACCCAGTACTTC; CDR3aa: CAISGTSGGTVETQYF
d_gene: TRBD1; j_gene: TRBJ1-4; v_gene: TRBV2; abundance: .; CDR3nt: TGTGCCAGCACCCTTCTAGGGGGCGGGGAAAAACTGTTTTTT; CDR3aa: CASTLLGGGEKLFF
d_gene: .; j_gene: TRBJ2-1; v_gene: TRBV5-6; abundance: .; CDR3nt: TGTGCCAGCAGCTCCTTGAGCAATGAGCAGTTCTTC; CDR3aa: CASSSLSNEQFF
d_gene: TRBD2; j_gene: TRBJ2-1; v_gene: TRBV6-1; abundance: .; CDR3nt: TGTGCCAGCAGGACTAGCGGGGGGCGGGTCGATGAGCAGTTCTTC; CDR3aa: CASRTSGGRVDEQFF
d_gene: .; j_gene: TRBJ2-7; v_gene: TRBV7-6; abundance: .; CDR3nt: TGTGCCAGCAGCTCTCCCCGGGGTACCTCCTACGAGCAGTACTTC; CDR3aa: CASSSPRGTSYEQYF
d_gene: .; j_gene: TRBJ1-1; v_gene: TRBV30; abundance: .; CDR3nt: TGTGCCTGGAGTGGTCAGGCGAACACTGAAGCTTTCTTT; CDR3aa: CAWSGQANTEAFF
d_gene: TRBD1; j_gene: TRBJ1-4; v_gene: TRBV4-1; abundance: once; CDR3nt: TGCGCCAGCAGCCATTTTCCACTGGACAGGGGGTATGAAAAACTGTTTTTT; CDR3aa: CASSHFPLDRGYEKLFF
d_gene: .; j_gene: TRBJ1-6; v_gene: TRBV4-1; abundance: few; CDR3nt: TGCGCCAGCAGCCAGAGGGACATTGGTAATTCACCCCTCCACTTT; CDR3aa: CASSQRDIGNSPLHF
d_gene: .; j_gene: TRBJ1-5; v_gene: TRBV30; abundance: once; CDR3nt: TGTGCCTGGAGTTCCGTCGGGTCAAGTCAGCCCCAGCATTTT; CDR3aa: CAWSSVGSSQPQHF
d_gene: .; j_gene: TRBJ2-1; v_gene: TRBV9; abundance: once; CDR3nt: TGTGCCAGCAGCGTAGAAGGGGCTCCCTACAATGAGCAGTTCTTC; CDR3aa: CASSVEGAPYNEQFF
d_gene: TRBD2; j_gene: TRBJ2-5; v_gene: TRBV4-1; abundance: .; CDR3nt: TGCGCCAGCAGCCAAGTAGCGGGGGGACAAGAGACCCAGTACTTC; CDR3aa: CASSQVAGGQETQYF
d_gene: TRBD2; j_gene: TRBJ2-2; v_gene: TRBV7-8; abundance: .; CDR3nt: TGTGCCAGCAGGCGAGCGGGGGGGCAAAACACCGGGGAGCTGTTTTTT; CDR3aa: CASRRAGGQNTGELFF
d_gene: TRBD1; j_gene: TRBJ1-5; v_gene: TRBV4-1; abundance: .; CDR3nt: TGCGCCAGCAGCCAAGGACAGGGAGGCAATCAGCCCCAGCATTTT; CDR3aa: CASSQGQGGNQPQHF
d_gene: .; j_gene: TRBJ2-7; v_gene: TRBV5-1; abundance: .; CDR3nt: TGCGCCAGCAGCTTGGACGGAGGGTGGAGCTACGAGCAGTACTTC; CDR3aa: CASSLDGGWSYEQYF
d_gene: .; j_gene: TRBJ1-1; v_gene: TRBV6-5; abundance: .; CDR3nt: TGTGCCAGCAGGAGGGCTCCGAACACTGAAGCTTTCTTT; CDR3aa: CASRRAPNTEAFF
d_gene: TRBD1; j_gene: TRBJ2-7; v_gene: TRBV19; abundance: .; CDR3nt: TGTGCCAGTAGTTCCCAACAGGGGATGGCCTACGAGCAGTACTTC; CDR3aa: CASSSQQGMAYEQYF
d_gene: TRBD2; j_gene: TRBJ2-1; v_gene: TRBV6-1; abundance: medium-sized; CDR3nt: TGTGCCAGCAGTCCCAGCGGGGGTTCCTACAATGAGCAGTTCTTC; CDR3aa: CASSPSGGSYNEQFF
d_gene: .; j_gene: TRBJ1-3; v_gene: TRBV5-1; abundance: once; CDR3nt: TGCGCCAGCAGCGGGGACACCAGCTCTGGAAACACCATATATTTT; CDR3aa: CASSGDTSSGNTIYF